This entry lists 21 T cell receptor beta chains sequenced from one sample in a study of cytomegalovirus exposure and HLA in healthy donors. The PCR employed 60 Vbeta primers together with 13 Jbeta primers. Sequenced by immunoSEQ multiplex PCR; TCRdb stores in-frame clones only, minus some. The table records roughly 170,000 clones, 84% of them present only once. The sample taken for sequencing was PBMCs. The receptor source for this set is a young man in good health and CMV-seronegative.

The chain combines TRBV28 with TRBJ1-2; no clear D. This CDR3 spans 14 amino acids. Germline V gives CDR1 MDHEN, CDR2 SYDVKM. V dropped 3 bases and J dropped 8 bases, with 16 bases sitting between them. The CDR3 spells CASSLVRVAGGYTF. In DNA, the CDR3 is TGTGCCAGCAGTTTGGTGCGGGTGGCGGGCGGCTACACCTTC.

V is TRBV30 and J is TRBJ1-2, with D uncertain. The germline V gene encodes CDR1 GTSNPN and CDR2 SVGIG (reference sequence). Trimming removed 1 base at V and 4 bases at J, with 10 bases between. This CDR3 region has 13 residues. The DNA for the CDR3 is TGTGCCTGGAGTGAGCAGGCCTCCTATGGCTACACCTTC. Protein product: CAWSEQASYGYTF.

The chain has TRBV19 and TRBJ1-5; possibly TRBD1 for D (6 bases). V shed 6 bases and J shed 11 bases, with 23 bases lying between them. Germline V lookup: CDR1 LNHDA, CDR2 SQIVND (reference sequence). The CDR3 runs 15 residues. Written as DNA, the CDR3 is TGTGCCAGTAGGCGTCACACAGGGAACGAATTGGCCCAGCATTTT. Protein sequence: CASRRHTGNELAQHF.

The chain is built from TRBV27 and TRBJ1-1, with TRBD1 matching 8 bases. CDR1 and CDR2 (germline): MNHEY, SMNVEV (reference sequence). This CDR3 spans 15 amino acids. V gave up 4 bases and J gave up 1 base; unmatched junction bases: 5. The CDR3 protein is CASSSRTGRNTEAFF. Here the CDR3 DNA reads TGTGCCAGCAGTTCTCGGACAGGGAGGAACACTGAAGCTTTCTTT.

The chain couples TRBV7-6 to TRBJ1-4, with D possibly matching TRBD1 (5 bases). This CDR3 has 16 residues. Germline V gene lookup returns CDR1 SGHVS and CDR2 FNYEAQ. Trimming removed 0 bases from V and 4 bases from J, with 12 bases in between. The CDR3 loop is CASSLAWGGVNEKLFF. The DNA for the CDR3 is TGTGCCAGCAGCTTAGCCTGGGGAGGGGTTAATGAAAAACTGTTTTTT.

The rearrangement joins TRBV2 to TRBJ1-2; D not resolved. The ends were cut back, 5 bases at V and 8 bases at J, with 24 bases in the middle. This CDR3 has 16 amino acids. The germline gives CDR1 SNHLY, CDR2 FYNNEI. The CDR3 bases are TGTGCCAGCAGTCAGAGTACCACCGGGAACTCGAGAGGCTACACCTTC. This encodes CASSQSTTGNSRGYTF. The variable domain in full, with the rest retrieved from reference TRBV2 and TRBJ1-2, is EPEVTQTPSHQVTQMGQEVILRCVPISNHLYFYWYRQILGQKVEFLVSFYNNEISEKSEIFDDQFSVERPDGSNFTLKIRSTKLEDSAMYFCASSQSTTGNSRGYTFGSGTRLTVV.

This chain joins TRBV9 and TRBJ1-2; possibly TRBD1 for D (5 bases). The CDR3 is 14 residues long. Trimming removed 2 bases from V and 8 bases from J, with 16 bases in between. Germline V CDR1 and CDR2: SGDLS, YYNGEE. This CDR3 is CASSVETRGTGYTF. The CDR3 coding sequence is TGTGCCAGCAGCGTCGAAACAAGGGGAACGGGCTACACCTTC.

The V call is TRBV10-2, the J call TRBJ2-1, with 9 bases matching TRBD1. With V trimmed by 6 bases and J by 10 bases, 13 bases remained unmatched. Germline CDR1 WSHSY, CDR2 SAAADI. This CDR3 has 15 residues. The CDR3 protein is CASRAGTGTSGEQFF. CDR3 DNA: TGCGCCAGCAGGGCCGGGACAGGGACCTCTGGCGAGCAGTTCTTC.

On this clone itself: The missing conserved phenylalanine or tryptophan at the end of this CDR3 makes a read error likely. This rearrangement joins TRBV7-2 to TRBJ2-7, with D hard to call. Germline CDR1 SGHTA, CDR2 FQGNSA. The CDR3 is made up of 12 amino acids. The germline V and J ends were trimmed by 1 base and 7 bases, with 8 bases remaining between them. The CDR3 sequence is CASSLVGWEQYL. In DNA form, the CDR3 reads TGTGCCAGCAGCTTAGTAGGGTGGGAGCAGTACCTC.

Concerning this clone: Sequence at one end of the junction differs from germline and may be a read error. The V call is TRBV7-9, the J call TRBJ1-3, with a tentative D call TRBD1 (5 bases). CDR1 is SEHNR, CDR2 FQNEAQ, per germline (reference sequence). The CDR3 runs to 14 residues. In nucleotides, the CDR3 is TGTTCCAGCAGCCCCAGGGACTCTGGAAACACCATATATTTT. It codes for CSSSPRDSGNTIYF.

The gene calls are TRBV18 and TRBJ2-3; D call uncertain. Per germline, CDR1 KGHSH and CDR2 LQKENI. The length of the CDR3 is 13 residues. V was clipped by 3 bases and J by 0 bases, with 4 bases between them. The CDR3 sequence is CASSPLSTDTQYF. In DNA form, the CDR3 reads TGTGCCAGCTCACCCCTTAGCACAGATACGCAGTATTTT.

V is TRBV6-6 and J is TRBJ2-7; 7 bases agree with TRBD1. Germline V gene lookup returns CDR1 MNHNY and CDR2 SVGAGI (reference sequence). J was trimmed by 2 bases and V by 8 bases; bases with no gene match: 3. The CDR3 is made up of 12 amino acids. CDR3 in amino acids: CASGTVTYEQYF. DNA of the CDR3: TGTGCCAGCGGGACAGTCACCTACGAGCAGTACTTC.

The genes are TRBV7-2 and TRBJ1-1, with D unresolved. The CDR3 extends over 16 amino acids. Trimming pared 2 bases from V and 0 bases from J, leaving 13 bases between. Germline V CDR1 and CDR2: SGHTA, FQGNSA. DNA for the CDR3: TGTGCCAGCAGCTTAACTTCCTTTTCGATGAACACTGAAGCTTTCTTT. It translates to CASSLTSFSMNTEAFF. The full variable domain, with the rest looked up from reference TRBV7-2 and TRBJ1-1, is GAGVSQSPSNKVTEKGKDVELRCDPISGHTALYWYRQSLGQGLEFLIYFQGNSAPDKSGLPSDRFSAERTGGSVSTLTIQRTQQEDSAVYLCASSLTSFSMNTEAFFGQGTRLTVV.

V usage is TRBV19 and J usage is TRBJ2-7; D is unclear. Germline CDR1 LNHDA, CDR2 SQIVND (reference sequence). This CDR3 comprises 13 residues. Deletions cut 8 bases from V and 3 bases from J, with 14 bases between. CDR3 DNA sequence: TGTGCCAGTGCTCCGGCAGCGAGCTACGAGCAGTACTTC. It encodes CASAPAASYEQYF.

Only a few counts were recorded for this clone. This chain uses TRBV12-5 with TRBJ1-6, with D possibly matching TRBD1 (5 bases). Trimming cost V 1 base and J 8 bases, with 9 bases left between them. Germline lookup yields CDR1 LGHNT and CDR2 FRNRAP. The CDR3 is 14 amino acids. The CDR3 loop reads CASGLGGAYSPLHF. Here the CDR3 DNA reads TGTGCTAGTGGTTTGGGGGGCGCATATTCACCCCTCCACTTT.

This chain uses TRBV7-6 with TRBJ2-3; TRBD1 matches at 8 bases. The CDR3 totals 14 residues. Looked up from germline, CDR1 is SGHVS and CDR2 is FNYEAQ. V gave up 5 bases and J gave up 0 bases; unmatched junction bases: 1. For the CDR3, the DNA is TGTGCCAGCAGCAACAGGGGGAGCACAGATACGCAGTATTTT. The encoded protein is CASSNRGSTDTQYF.

The V and J genes are TRBV18 and TRBJ2-2, with 14 bases lining up with TRBD2. Germline V gives CDR1 KGHSH, CDR2 LQKENI. J was trimmed by 1 base and V by 4 bases; bases with no gene match: 14. The CDR3 is made up of 21 amino acids. The CDR3 loop is CASSRIFAGTSGGQNTGELFF. The CDR3, as DNA: TGTGCCAGCTCACGAATCTTCGCCGGGACTAGCGGGGGCCAGAACACCGGGGAGCTGTTTTTT.

The chain carries TRBV7-9 and TRBJ2-2, with D possibly matching TRBD1 (5 bases). Per germline, CDR1 SEHNR and CDR2 FQNEAQ (reference sequence). Trimming pared 9 bases from V and 1 base from J, leaving 9 bases between. The CDR3 length is 13 residues. CDR3 in DNA: TGTGCCAGTTACAGGAGGAACACCGGGGAGCTGTTTTTT. Translated: CASYRRNTGELFF.

The V gene is TRBV19, the J gene TRBJ2-2; D might be TRBD2 (6 bases). Germline loops: CDR1 LNHDA, CDR2 SQIVND (reference sequence). There are 14 residues in the CDR3. Deletions cut 7 bases from V and 3 bases from J, with 12 bases between. The CDR3 coding sequence is TGTGCCAGTATTGGGGGGAAAGACACCGGGGAGCTGTTTTTT. It encodes CASIGGKDTGELFF.

The chain joins TRBV2 to TRBJ2-1; D is perhaps TRBD2 (6 bases). V was pared by 7 bases and J by 9 bases, with 16 bases between. The CDR3 is made up of 13 amino acids. Germline V gives CDR1 SNHLY, CDR2 FYNNEI. Here the CDR3 DNA reads TGTGCCAGCACACTAGCCTGGTTGAGTGAGCAGTTCTTC. Its protein product is CASTLAWLSEQFF.

This clone came up a few times. The chain employs TRBV7-9 and TRBJ1-5; 8 bases fit TRBD1. J was trimmed by 5 bases and V by 5 bases; bases with no gene match: 2. The germline CDR1 and CDR2 sequences are SEHNR and FQNEAQ (reference sequence). There are 13 residues in the CDR3. CDR3 DNA sequence: TGTGCCAGCAGCGGACAGGGCGATCAGCCCCAGCATTTT. Translation: CASSGQGDQPQHF.